This record looks at one T cell receptor beta chain sequence and its context. TCRdb reanalysed the RT-PCR reads using MiXCR and keeps one entry per CDR3 protein. The sample records approximately 200,000 distinct CDR3 sequences, around 41% being singletons. This sample is drawn from a study of patients and donors after allogeneic stem cell transplantation. This CDR3 contains 11 residues. After removal of 5 bases from V and 6 bases from J, the junction contained 2 bases not matched to a gene. Germline CDR1 reads SGHRS; CDR2 reads YFSETQ. The chain has TRBV5-1 and TRBJ2-7; 7 nucleotides match TRBD1. The TCR originated in a human donor who was either an allogeneic HSCT recipient or a stem cell or donor lymphocyte infusion donor (not recorded which). It is not recorded whose cells these are; they may come from a transplant donor. Sequenced: blood, either unsorted or a sorted T cell fraction (not recorded which). CDR3 coding DNA: TGCGCCAGCAGGAGGGGGCGCGAGCAGTACTTC. The encoded protein is CASRRGREQYF.